These T cell receptor beta chains were read from a single sample in a study of blood T cell repertoires in COVID-19. Libraries were prepared by immunoSEQ multiplex PCR; TCRdb keeps only in-frame clonotypes and omits some of them. Among roughly 460,000 clones listed, 70% to 90% were seen once. The sample was peripheral blood. The origin of the receptors is a man in his late teens or twenties with COVID-19, enrolled during active disease. Each CDR3 is given with its conserved first and last residue. D genes are given only for firm matches. Not every row has a clone size; where given, it reads once, few, many or a size class.

-	TRBJ2-5	-	TRBV5-1	CASSLGLSGTQYF	TGCGCCAGCAGCTTGGGTCTTTCGGGGACCCAGTACTTC
-	TRBJ2-2	-	TRBV7-6	CASSLASTGELFF	TGTGCCAGCAGCCTCGCGTCCACCGGGGAGCTGTTTTTT
TRBD2	TRBJ2-5	-	TRBV24-1	CATSDPQGLAGRGETQYF	TGTGCCACCAGTGATCCGCAGGGACTAGCGGGAAGAGGGGAGACCCAGTACTTC
-	TRBJ1-4	-	TRBV7-9	CASSLLLGGGWKLFF	TGTGCCAGCAGCCTCCTCTTGGGTGGCGGTTGGAAACTGTTTTTT
-	TRBJ1-1	-	TRBV5-8	CASTLAGTEAFF	TGTGCCAGCACCTTAGCGGGCACTGAAGCTTTCTTT
TRBD2	TRBJ2-1	-	TRBV19	CASTTGGQFVNEQFF	TGTGCCAGTACCACGGGAGGCCAATTTGTCAATGAGCAGTTCTTC
-	TRBJ2-3	once	TRBV10-1	CASSESWDTTTDTQYF	TGCGCCAGCAGTGAGTCCTGGGACACTACCACAGATACGCAGTATTTT
TRBD1	TRBJ2-3	-	TRBV3-1/TRBV3-2	CASSHLDRGRTDTQYF	TGTGCCAGCAGCCACCTTGACAGGGGGCGCACAGATACGCAGTATTTT
-	TRBJ2-1	-	TRBV3-1/TRBV3-2	CASSRLGLNEQFF	TGTGCCAGCAGCAGGCTCGGACTCAATGAGCAGTTCTTC
TRBD2	TRBJ2-3	once	TRBV7-9	CASSFGTRADTQYF	TGTGCCAGCAGCTTCGGGACTAGGGCAGATACGCAGTATTTT
-	TRBJ1-1	-	TRBV11-2	CASDRLNTEAFF	TGTGCCTCAGACAGGCTGAACACTGAAGCTTTCTTT
-	TRBJ2-1	-	TRBV25-1	CASSEPSVRDEQFF	TGTGCCAGCAGTGAACCTAGCGTTAGGGATGAGCAGTTCTTC
-	TRBJ1-3	-	TRBV2	CASSEYTRGTIYF	TGTGCCAGCAGTGAATACACCCGCGGGACCATATATTTT
TRBD2	TRBJ2-1	-	TRBV2	CASSEAGTSFDEQFF	TGTGCCAGCAGTGAAGCGGGGACTAGCTTCGATGAGCAGTTCTTC
-	TRBJ1-1	-	TRBV5-4	CASSNRVGTEAFF	TGTGCCAGCAGTAACAGGGTGGGAACTGAAGCTTTCTTT
-	TRBJ2-1	-	TRBV6-2/TRBV6-3	CASSYPDSNEQFF	TGTGCCAGCAGTTACCCGGACAGCAATGAGCAGTTCTTC
TRBD2	TRBJ2-1	-	TRBV2	CASRVSGSSYNEQFF	TGTGCCAGCAGAGTTAGCGGGAGCTCCTACAATGAGCAGTTCTTC
-	TRBJ2-3	-	TRBV18	CASSPELGPKDTQYF	TGTGCCAGCTCACCTGAGCTGGGGCCTAAAGATACGCAGTATTTT
TRBD1	TRBJ1-2	-	TRBV2	CASRSQGLNYGYTF	TGTGCCAGCAGGTCACAGGGGCTGAACTATGGCTACACCTTC
-	TRBJ2-7	few	TRBV27	CASSPFSGYEQYF	TGTGCCAGCAGTCCTTTCTCGGGCTACGAGCAGTACTTC
TRBD1	TRBJ1-5	-	TRBV7-8	CASSLTAGTGNQPQHF	TGTGCCAGCAGCCTCACCGCGGGGACAGGGAATCAGCCCCAGCATTTT
TRBD1	TRBJ1-2	-	TRBV29-1	CSVDTAGPGTGSGYTF	TGCAGCGTCGATACGGCCGGGCCCGGGACAGGGTCTGGCTACACCTTC
-	TRBJ1-5	once	TRBV28	CASQPGTGRQPQHF	TGTGCCAGCCAGCCGGGGACGGGGAGGCAGCCCCAGCATTTT
TRBD2	TRBJ2-1	-	TRBV12-5	CASGGGTSEYNEQFF	TGTGCTAGTGGTGGGGGGACTAGCGAGTACAATGAGCAGTTCTTC
-	TRBJ1-6	-	TRBV5-6	CASSLARGNTPLHF	TGTGCCAGCAGCCTGGCGAGAGGCAATACACCCCTCCACTTT
TRBD2	TRBJ2-1	-	TRBV14	CASSQGLGRGRLAHNEQFF	TGTGCCAGCAGCCAAGGGTTAGGGCGGGGGAGACTAGCACACAATGAGCAGTTCTTC
TRBD1	TRBJ2-5	-	TRBV9	CASSVAGQGEWETQYF	TGTGCCAGCAGCGTAGCCGGGCAGGGGGAGTGGGAGACCCAGTACTTC
-	TRBJ2-3	-	TRBV18	CASSPPATDTQYF	TGTGCCAGCTCACCACCAGCCACAGATACGCAGTATTTT
-	TRBJ2-2	few	TRBV2	CASRRESDTGELFF	TGTGCCAGCAGGCGGGAATCAGACACCGGGGAGCTGTTTTTT
TRBD1	TRBJ1-2	-	TRBV12-3/TRBV12-4	CASSLAIPQGVRF	TGTGCCAGCAGTTTAGCGATCCCCCAGGGGGTGCGGTTC
TRBD1	TRBJ1-2	-	TRBV9	CASSASTGAYGYTF	TGTGCCAGCAGCGCCTCCACAGGGGCGTATGGCTACACCTTC
-	TRBJ2-7	few	TRBV16	CASSQSLGPYEQYF	TGTGCCAGCAGCCAATCGCTCGGTCCCTACGAGCAGTACTTC
-	TRBJ1-1	-	TRBV21-1	CASSKVTMNTEAFF	TGTGCCAGCAGCAAGGTCACAATGAACACTGAAGCTTTCTTT
TRBD2	TRBJ2-5	-	TRBV12-5	CASGGSAGGIETQYF	TGTGCTAGTGGGGGATCAGCGGGAGGAATTGAGACCCAGTACTTC
-	TRBJ1-1	once	TRBV2	CASSPQAGNTEAFF	TGTGCCAGCAGTCCCCAGGCGGGGAACACTGAAGCTTTCTTT
-	TRBJ2-1	-	TRBV5-1	CASSIQGGSSYNEQFF	TGCGCCAGCAGCATACAGGGCGGGAGCTCCTACAATGAGCAGTTCTTC
TRBD1	TRBJ1-3	-	TRBV7-9	CASSNLMPQGYGNTIYF	TGTGCCAGCAGCAACCTCATGCCACAGGGGTACGGAAACACCATATATTTT
TRBD1	TRBJ1-6	-	TRBV2	CASSGTDYNSPLHF	TGTGCCAGCAGCGGGACAGATTATAATTCACCCCTCCACTTT
-	TRBJ1-5	-	TRBV23-1	CASSQSIRQGYQPQHF	TGCGCCAGCAGTCAATCGATTCGGCAGGGTTATCAGCCCCAGCATTTT
-	TRBJ1-2	-	TRBV27	CASSLSFTDYGYTF	TGTGCCAGCAGTTTATCGTTTACGGACTATGGCTACACCTTC
-	TRBJ2-5	-	TRBV7-8	CASSSPFGDQETQYF	TGTGCCAGCAGCTCCCCTTTCGGGGACCAAGAGACCCAGTACTTC
-	TRBJ1-1	-	TRBV6-5	CASSYASDTEAFF	TGTGCCAGCAGTTACGCTAGTGACACTGAAGCTTTCTTT
-	TRBJ2-4	-	TRBV5-3	CARSLAYRGAKNIQYF	TGTGCCAGAAGCTTGGCCTATCGGGGAGCCAAAAACATTCAGTACTTC
-	TRBJ2-1	-	TRBV12-3/TRBV12-4	CASSTVVNEQFF	TGTGCCAGCAGCACGGTCGTGAATGAGCAGTTCTTC
-	TRBJ2-7	-	TRBV18	CASSPGAGHPYEQYF	TGTGCCAGCTCACCGGGCGCGGGCCACCCCTACGAGCAGTACTTC
-	TRBJ1-4	-	TRBV5-1	CASSLSQGEDEKLFF	TGCGCCAGCAGCTTGAGCCAGGGCGAAGATGAAAAACTGTTTTTT
-	TRBJ2-1	-	TRBV25-1	CASRQNHNEQFF	TGTGCCAGCAGACAAAATCACAATGAGCAGTTCTTC
-	TRBJ1-2	-	TRBV12-3/TRBV12-4	CASSRQGNYGYTF	TGTGCCAGCAGTCGGCAGGGGAACTATGGCTACACCTTC